This record covers a single T cell receptor (beta chain). Antigen: not known. Sequencing was at deep level. Methods used by the authors: Sequence data from immunoSEQ were junction-only and lacked quality scores; consequently, filtering differed. The method was immunoSEQ multiplex PCR; TCRdb's version includes in-frame clones alone and lacks a portion of them. From that table come the V and J calls and clone size; the DNA was used to work out D and trimming. The sample includes approximately 2,300,000 clones, 92% of them seen just once. The germline V and J ends were trimmed by 6 bases and 0 bases, with 29 bases remaining between them. Per germline, CDR1 SGHRS and CDR2 YFSETQ. This CDR3 is built from 20 residues. This record belongs to a study of shared clonotypes between healthy human individuals. Study at large: The study drew on a couple of women and a few men aged 18 to 49 as donors. Study-level findings and limits: Richness estimates generally favored naive over memory subsets.

The chain uses TRBV5-1 and TRBJ2-3; tentatively, D is TRBD2 (6 bases). The specimen sequenced was naive CD4+ T cells from PBMCs. Subset described: CD45RA+ positively selected. This TCR derives from a man younger than 30 in good health. Some clones in this sample may be carry-over from other donors' samples. The CDR3 DNA reads TGCGCCAGCAAAGCTTGGGGGGACGGTAGGACGGACGCTAGCACAGATACGCAGTATTTT. This translates into CASKAWGDGRTDASTDTQYF.